The 8 T cell receptor beta chains listed next were all sequenced from one sample in a study of shared clonotypes between healthy human individuals (dated by TCRdb to about 2020). The protocol used for the library was the immunoSEQ multiplex PCR assay. TCRdb retrieved this table from immuneACCESS and kept in-frame rearrangements only. Not all clones are present; in checked studies, unresolved V genes account for under half, and no reason is known for the remainder. For this sample there are about 600,000 clones; about 96% appear just once. 0.057% of the sample goes to the ten largest clones. Sequencing was performed on naive CD4+ T cells sorted from blood. What the cell subset or site label conveys for this sample: CD45RA+ positively selected. These TCRs come from a woman aged 25 to 39 in good health.

The gene calls are TRBV5-1 and TRBJ1-5; D gene unclear. From germline, CDR1 is SGHRS and CDR2 YFSETQ. Trimming pared 0 bases from V and 5 bases from J, leaving 12 bases between. This CDR3 has 15 residues. The CDR3 coding sequence is TGCGCCAGCAGCTTGGGAGGCGGGGAATATCAGCCCCAGCATTTT. It specifies CASSLGGGEYQPQHF.

CDR3 sequence (DNA): TGCGCCAGCAGCTTGTTTAGGACTAGCGGGTGGGATGAGCAGTTCTTC. Its protein is CASSLFRTSGWDEQFF. V usage is TRBV5-1 and J usage is TRBJ2-1; 11 positions match TRBD2. Germline V gene data show CDR1 as SGHRS and CDR2 as YFSETQ. With 1 base clipped from V and 8 bases from J, the junction kept 8 bases outside the gene matches. The CDR3 loop spans 16 amino acids.

The chain uses TRBV5-5 and TRBJ2-2; D perhaps matches TRBD2 (5 bases). This CDR3 has 14 amino acids. Germline V CDR1 and CDR2: SGHKS, YYEKEE (reference sequence). Trimming shortened V by 6 bases and J by 5 bases, and 14 bases separated the two germline ends. The chain's CDR3 is CASNAGSRTGELFF. The CDR3 DNA reads TGTGCCAGCAACGCGGGCTCGAGGACCGGGGAGCTGTTTTTT.

This clone showed up just once. V is TRBV28 and J is TRBJ1-2, with TRBD1 matching over 7 bases. V lost 10 bases and J lost 4; bases outside the gene matches: 9. The V gene's germline CDR1 is MDHEN and CDR2 SYDVKM. This CDR3 comprises 13 residues. CDR3 residues: CAIRGQTFYGYTF. In DNA form, the CDR3 reads TGTGCCATCCGGGGACAGACCTTCTATGGCTACACCTTC.

In regard to this clone: Other DNA sequences in this specimen translate into the identical CDR3. The J gene is TRBJ1-4, the V gene TRBV5-1; TRBD1 is a possible D gene (6 bases). The CDR3 consists of 15 residues. V lost 0 bases and J lost 8, with 14 bases in between. Germline V CDR1 and CDR2: SGHRS, YFSETQ. CDR3 sequence (DNA): TGCGCCAGCAGCTTGGCCGGACAGATTGGGGAAAAACTGTTTTTT. Its translation: CASSLAGQIGEKLFF.

The chain recombines TRBV5-4 with TRBJ2-1, with 13 bases that match TRBD2. The CDR3 has 17 amino acids. V trimming: 0 bases; J trimming: 4 bases; junction bases outside the gene matches: 4. In germline, CDR1 is SGHNT, CDR2 YYREEE (reference sequence). CDR3 protein: CASSLEPGLAGYNEQFF. CDR3 DNA sequence: TGTGCCAGCAGCTTGGAACCGGGACTAGCGGGGTACAATGAGCAGTTCTTC.

The rearrangement uses TRBV27 and TRBJ2-1; D is undetermined. Germline V lookup: CDR1 MNHEY, CDR2 SMNVEV (reference sequence). The CDR3 has 15 amino acids. V dropped 4 bases and J dropped 6 bases, with 16 bases sitting between them. DNA for the CDR3: TGTGCCAGCAGTTATGGCTTCCTCAAGACCAATGAGCAGTTCTTC. Translating it yields CASSYGFLKTNEQFF.

The chain carries TRBV4-1 and TRBJ2-5; 8 bases fit TRBD1. The length of the CDR3 is 18 residues. Germline V gene sequence: CDR1 MGHRA, CDR2 YSYEKL. Losses at the gene ends were 4 bases for V and 0 bases for J; bases not matched to a gene: 13. Here the CDR3 reads CASSRPYGTGLNQETQYF. The CDR3 coding sequence is TGCGCCAGCAGCCGCCCCTACGGGACAGGCCTGAACCAAGAGACCCAGTACTTC.